Here is one T cell receptor beta chain with its context. What it binds is unknown. PCR primers comprised 60 Vbeta and 13 Jbeta primers. Profiled with immunoSEQ multiplex PCR; TCRdb holds only in-frame clones, not every one. The sample carries around 200,000 clones, roughly 80% recorded once. Germline V lookup: CDR1 SGHRS, CDR2 YFSETQ. V was trimmed by 1 base and J by 3 bases, leaving 11 bases between them. The CDR3 length is 15 residues. The sample comes from a study of cytomegalovirus exposure and HLA in healthy donors. Study-level results: Later analysis identified a missense DCLRE1C variant that was linked to TCR beta V- and J-gene trimming. Sequencing had likely introduced a cluster of highly shared sequence variants as an artifact.

The donors, nominally healthy at sampling, likely had unrecorded immune exposures. The clonotype was recovered from a woman aged 40 to 50 in good health and CMV-seronegative. This chain links TRBV5-1 with TRBJ1-5; the D gene is possibly TRBD1 (6 bases). Sequenced material: PBMCs. CDR3 nucleotide sequence: TGCGCCAGCAGCTTGATGGGGGCGGACAATCAGCCCCAGCATTTT. It specifies CASSLMGADNQPQHF.